One sample yielded the 5 T cell receptor beta chains listed below, sequenced in a study of blood T cell repertoires in COVID-19. TCRdb keeps only in-frame clones here, not all; method: immunoSEQ multiplex PCR. The sample consists of fewer than 350,000 clones, approximately 88% of them appearing once. The sequencing sample was made of peripheral blood. The receptors were gathered from a woman aged 30 to 39 with COVID-19, enrolled during active disease.

This chain joins TRBV27 and TRBJ1-5; D is unclear. V was pared by 2 bases and J by 0 bases, with 11 bases between. The CDR3 runs 16 residues. CDR1 is MNHEY and CDR2 is SMNVEV in the germline V gene (reference sequence). The CDR3 nucleotides are TGTGCCAGCAGTTTAGTACCCCCCTATAGCAATCAGCCCCAGCATTTT. Translation gives CASSLVPPYSNQPQHF.

The rearrangement joins TRBV7-3 to TRBJ2-3; the match to TRBD2 covers 8 bases. Germline values: CDR1 SGHTA, CDR2 FQGTGA. V lost 5 bases to trimming and J lost 4 bases; unmatched junction nucleotides: 8. CDR3 length: 15 amino acids. This chain's CDR3 is CASSPGGPSSDTQYF. CDR3 in DNA: TGTGCCAGCAGCCCGGGGGGGCCATCATCAGATACGCAGTATTTT.

V gene TRBV5-1 combines with J gene TRBJ1-4, with 9 bases matching TRBD1. The V gene end was trimmed by 3 bases and the J gene end by 7 bases; junction bases not matched to a gene: 1. Germline V lookup: CDR1 SGHRS, CDR2 YFSETQ. The CDR3 consists of 13 residues. CDR3 protein: CASSWGQGEKLFF. As DNA, the CDR3 is TGCGCCAGCAGCTGGGGACAGGGTGAAAAACTGTTTTTT.

V and J are TRBV20-1 and TRBJ1-2, with D uncertain. The V end was cut by 3 bases, the J end by 5 bases, with 4 bases between. This CDR3 region has 10 residues. Germline V gene data show CDR1 as DFQATT and CDR2 as SNEGSKA (reference sequence). DNA for the CDR3: TGCAGTGCTAGTGCATATGGCTACACCTTC. Translated: CSASAYGYTF.

The rearrangement joins TRBV9 to TRBJ2-6; 9 positions agree with TRBD1. Germline CDR1 and CDR2: SGDLS and YYNGEE. CDR3 length: 17 residues. V shed 1 base, J shed 2 bases, and the junction held 4 bases outside the gene matches. This CDR3 is CASSVNRDRAGANVLTF. The CDR3 bases are TGTGCCAGCAGCGTAAACCGGGACAGGGCTGGGGCCAACGTCCTGACTTTC.